This TCR beta chain was identified in a study of blood T cell repertoires in COVID-19. CDR3 length: 14 residues. Germline V CDR1 and CDR2: LNHDA, SQIVND (reference sequence). The ends were cut back, 4 bases at V and 2 bases at J, with 10 bases in the middle. In its sample, this clone was seen once. Methods used by the authors: Amplifying reference gene primers gave estimates of nucleated cell counts. Sequencing was performed with immunoSEQ multiplex PCR; in TCRdb, only in-frame clones are kept and a portion is missing. The D gene and trimming were derived from the DNA, and the V and J assignments and clone size from that table. Of 80,000 to 130,000 clones in the sample, roughly 85% were seen once.

Specimen: PBMCs or T cells enriched from blood (not recorded which). J is TRBJ2-3 and V is TRBV19, with D perhaps matching TRBD1 (6 bases). The clonotype originates from a woman aged 45-60 years who had recovered from COVID-19. In DNA, the CDR3 is TGTGCCAGTAGTACGGGACACACCACAGATACGCAGTATTTT. This encodes CASSTGHTTDTQYF. The entire variable domain, with the rest obtained from reference TRBV19 and TRBJ2-3, is as follows: DGGITQSPKYLFRKEGQNVTLSCEQNLNHDAMYWYRQDPGQGLRLIYYSQIVNDFQKGDIAEGYSVSREKKESFPLTVTSAQKNPTAFYLCASSTGHTTDTQYFGPGTRLTVL.